This T cell receptor (beta chain) derives from a study of blood T cell repertoires in COVID-19. Study information: The analysed material was cDNA or gDNA that came from T cells, B-cell-depleted T cells, or PBMCs.

The V and J ends lost 1 base and 8 bases respectively, with 11 bases between them. The germline CDR1 and CDR2 sequences are SEHNR and FQNEAQ (reference sequence). This CDR3 is 13 amino acids long. Per the original data handling: From reference gene primer amplification, estimates of nucleated cell counts were derived. Clones were sequenced by immunoSEQ multiplex PCR, and TCRdb holds only the in-frame ones, with some missing. D and trimming were read from the DNA, whereas the V and J calls and clone size are those reported in that table. The sample holds about 35,000 clones; 91% are singletons and the top ten take approximately 2.1%.

The sample comprised peripheral blood. The rearrangement links TRBV7-9 to TRBJ1-1; tentatively, D is TRBD1 (6 bases). The sequence derives from a man in his fifties or sixties with active COVID-19. CDR3 residues: CASSLETGAEAFF. CDR3 in DNA: TGTGCCAGCAGCTTAGAGACAGGCGCAGAAGCTTTCTTT.